The 29 T cell receptor beta chains below all came from one sample that was sequenced in a study of blood T cell repertoires in COVID-19. TCRdb keeps only in-frame clones here, not all; method: immunoSEQ multiplex PCR. This sample has 250,000 to 350,000 clones, with 85% to 90% found just once. Sample: PBMCs or T cells enriched from blood (not recorded which). The receptors were gathered from a young woman who had recovered from COVID-19.

This clone occurred a few times. This chain connects TRBV19 to TRBJ1-5; 7 bases map to TRBD1. CDR3 length: 13 residues. With V trimmed by 9 bases and J by 5 bases, 7 bases remained unmatched. Per the germline V gene, CDR1 is LNHDA and CDR2 is SQIVND (reference sequence). CDR3 bases: TGTGCCAGCAAGGACAGGTCTCATCAGCCCCAGCATTTT. Translated: CASKDRSHQPQHF.

The count of this clone is one. V is TRBV30 and J is TRBJ1-1, with a possible D match to TRBD1 (6 bases). The CDR3 covers 12 residues. Trimming left V 4 bases short and J 11 bases short, with 17 bases between. In germline, CDR1 is GTSNPN, CDR2 SVGIG (reference sequence). The CDR3 sequence: CAWNGEGVSAFF. The CDR3 DNA is TGTGCCTGGAATGGGGAGGGGGTTTCGGCTTTCTTT. Full variable domain (missing parts from reference TRBV30 and TRBJ1-1): SQTIHQWPATLVQPVGSPLSLECTVEGTSNPNLYWYRQAAGRGLQLLFYSVGIGQISSEVPQNLSASRPQDRQFILSSKKLLLSDSGFYLCAWNGEGVSAFFGQGTRLTVV.

V gene TRBV21-1 combines with J gene TRBJ1-4; TRBD1, the table's D call, was not compared with the DNA. TRBV21-1 is a pseudogene locus. The CDR3 has 18 residues. The CDR3 spells CASSKVGAGGESNEKLFF. The CDR3 region has the DNA TGTGCCAGCAGCAAAGTGGGAGCAGGGGGCGAATCTAATGAAAAACTGTTTTTT.

V usage is TRBV10-3 and J usage is TRBJ1-2, with 9 bases aligning to TRBD1. The ends lost 6 bases at V and 6 bases at J; junction bases unmatched: 11. The CDR3 runs 15 residues. Germline CDR1 is ENHRY and CDR2 is SYGVKD. The CDR3 loop is CAIRVGQGDEDGYTF. CDR3 nucleotide sequence: TGTGCCATCAGGGTGGGACAGGGTGATGAAGATGGCTACACCTTC.

This chain joins TRBV12-3 or TRBV12-4 and TRBJ1-5; tentatively, D is TRBD1 (5 bases). The CDR3 sequence is 13 residues long. Trimming cost V 3 bases and J 10 bases, with 13 bases left between them. CDR3 sequence (DNA): TGTGCCAGCAGTTTTCAGGGCTCGGGTCCCCAGCATTTT. As protein: CASSFQGSGPQHF.

The genes are TRBV9 and TRBJ2-1, with 10 bases lining up with TRBD1. In germline, CDR1 is SGDLS, CDR2 YYNGEE. This CDR3 comprises 13 residues. The ends lost 4 bases at V and 10 bases at J; junction bases unmatched: 5. The chain's CDR3 is CASSYGTGVEQFF. DNA for the CDR3: TGTGCCAGCAGCTACGGGACAGGGGTCGAGCAGTTCTTC.

The genes are TRBV10-2 and TRBJ2-1; 9 positions match TRBD2. Germline CDR1 and CDR2: WSHSY and SAAADI. V was clipped by 5 bases and J by 8 bases; unmatched bases: 13. The CDR3 runs to 16 residues. CDR3 bases: TGCGCCAGCAGTTTTCCCTTTCTAGCGGGAAAGGATGAGCAGTTCTTC. Its translation is CASSFPFLAGKDEQFF.

The chain has TRBV7-9 and TRBJ1-2, with D possibly matching TRBD1 (5 bases). Germline lookup yields CDR1 SEHNR and CDR2 FQNEAQ (reference sequence). The CDR3 length is 15 residues. V was trimmed by 1 base and J by 4 bases, leaving 13 bases between them. For the CDR3, the DNA is TGTGCCAGCAGCTTAGTGGGCAGGACAATCTATGGCTACACCTTC. This codes for CASSLVGRTIYGYTF.

Details on this clone: Sequence at one end of the junction differs from germline and may be a read error. CDR3 sequence: CASSDSVGGYTFF. The CDR3 coding sequence is TGTGCCAGCAGTGACTCGGTAGGGGGCTATACGTTCTTC. The chain employs TRBV6-5 and TRBJ2-1, with 7 bases that match TRBD1. CDR1 is MNHEY, CDR2 SVGAGI, per germline. This CDR3 contains 13 residues.

The chain combines TRBV6-5 with TRBJ1-1, with D maybe TRBD1 (6 bases). This CDR3 has 13 residues. Germline V CDR1 and CDR2: MNHEY, SVGAGI. V was trimmed by 0 bases and J by 7 bases, leaving 9 bases between them. The CDR3 spells CASSYSGHFEAFF. CDR3 coding DNA: TGTGCCAGCAGTTACTCGGGACATTTTGAAGCTTTCTTT.

This chain uses TRBV4-2 with TRBJ2-7; 7 bases align to TRBD1. The CDR3 is 14 amino acids. Germline loops: CDR1 LGHNA, CDR2 YNFKEQ. Trimming cost V 0 bases and J 8 bases; bases outside gene matches: 7. The CDR3 is CASSQDWTGGKQYF. CDR3 nucleotides: TGTGCCAGCAGCCAAGATTGGACAGGTGGAAAGCAGTACTTC.

CDR3 bases: TGTGCCAGCAGCCGACAGGGACCACGGACAACTAATGAAAAACTGTTTTTT. Amino acids: CASSRQGPRTTNEKLFF. This chain connects TRBV2 to TRBJ1-4; the match to TRBD1 covers 7 bases. Trimming took 6 bases from V and 0 from J; bases not matched to a gene: 10. CDR1 and CDR2 (germline): SNHLY, FYNNEI. The CDR3 sequence is 17 residues long. Drawing the rest from reference TRBV2 and TRBJ1-4, the complete variable domain is EPEVTQTPSHQVTQMGQEVILRCVPISNHLYFYWYRQILGQKVEFLVSFYNNEISEKSEIFDDQFSVERPDGSNFTLKIRSTKLEDSAMYFCASSRQGPRTTNEKLFFGSGTQLSVL.

The chain is built from TRBV7-9 and TRBJ2-7, with 10 bases aligning to TRBD1. Germline values: CDR1 SEHNR, CDR2 FQNEAQ (reference sequence). The CDR3 totals 19 residues. The trim removed 5 bases at V and 6 bases at J, leaving 22 bases unmatched. As DNA, the CDR3 is TGTGCCAGCAGCCCCGGGGACAGGGGAAAGCCCCGAGGAGGTCGCGAGCAGTACTTC. This gives the protein CASSPGDRGKPRGGREQYF.

The chain has TRBV5-1 and TRBJ2-1, with TRBD2 identical over 10 bases. From germline, CDR1 is SGHRS and CDR2 YFSETQ. The CDR3 runs 16 residues. V lost 0 bases, J lost 4 bases, and 4 bases stayed unmatched. The CDR3 DNA reads TGCGCCAGCAGCTTGGAAACTAGCGGGATTTACAATGAGCAGTTCTTC. Translated: CASSLETSGIYNEQFF. The complete variable domain, with remaining parts taken from reference TRBV5-1 and TRBJ2-1, reads KAGVTQTPRYLIKTRGQQVTLSCSPISGHRSVSWYQQTPGQGLQFLFEYFSETQRNKGNFPGRFSGRQFSNSRSEMNVSTLELGDSALYLCASSLETSGIYNEQFFGPGTRLTVL.

This chain links TRBV5-6 with TRBJ2-7; no clear D gene. Trimming removed 0 bases at V and 0 bases at J, with 4 bases between. CDR1 SGHDT and CDR2 YYEEEE come from the germline V gene. This CDR3 is built from 13 residues. The CDR3 protein is CASSLGSSYEQYF. The CDR3 DNA reads TGTGCCAGCAGCTTGGGCAGCTCCTACGAGCAGTACTTC.

This sequence joins TRBV4-2 and TRBJ1-4; TRBD1 matches 8 bases. V lost 1 base and J lost 5; bases outside the gene matches: 15. The CDR3 consists of 19 residues. CDR1 is LGHNA, CDR2 YNFKEQ, per germline. The chain's CDR3 is CASSQVRGRGGKRNEKLFF. The CDR3 DNA reads as TGTGCCAGCAGCCAAGTCAGGGGGCGAGGAGGAAAGAGGAATGAAAAACTGTTTTTT.

The gene calls are TRBV9 and TRBJ1-1; perhaps TRBD1 as D (6 bases). The V end was cut by 4 bases, the J end by 5 bases, with 21 bases between. The CDR3 has 16 residues. The germline V gene has CDR1 SGDLS and CDR2 YYNGEE. CDR3 protein: CASSFFEGDQGTEAFF. CDR3 nucleotide sequence: TGTGCCAGCAGCTTCTTTGAGGGGGATCAGGGTACTGAAGCTTTCTTT. The variable domain in full, with the rest retrieved from reference TRBV9 and TRBJ1-1, is DSGVTQTPKHLITATGQRVTLRCSPRSGDLSVYWYQQSLDQGLQFLIQYYNGEERAKGNILERFSAQQFPDLHSELNLSSLELGDSALYFCASSFFEGDQGTEAFFGQGTRLTVV.

This clone has a single count. The V and J genes are TRBV10-3 and TRBJ1-2; D is unclear. The germline V and J ends were trimmed by 1 base and 5 bases, with 23 bases remaining between them. Germline lookup yields CDR1 ENHRY and CDR2 SYGVKD. The CDR3 sequence is 18 residues long. DNA of the CDR3: TGTGCCATCAGTGAGTGGACCTCAGGCGGGTTACTTGGGTATGGCTACACCTTC. Protein sequence: CAISEWTSGGLLGYGYTF.

The chain joins TRBV21-1 to TRBJ2-3; the D call TRBD2 from the table was never checked on the DNA. TRBV21-1 is listed as a pseudogene. The CDR3 is made up of 15 amino acids. CDR3 in amino acids: CAARAGGGSGDTQYF. CDR3 coding DNA: TGTGCCGCTCGAGCGGGAGGAGGTTCGGGAGATACGCAGTATTTT.

V gene TRBV12-5 combines with J gene TRBJ2-2, with 12 nucleotides matching TRBD2. The CDR3 runs to 17 residues. The germline gives CDR1 LGHNT, CDR2 FRNRAP. The J segment lost 4 bases and the V segment lost 5 bases, leaving 8 bases of the junction unmatched. The CDR3 region is CASGTSSGGAPTGELFF. Written as DNA, the CDR3 is TGTGCTAGTGGTACCTCTAGCGGGGGGGCCCCCACCGGGGAGCTGTTTTTT.

The chain links TRBV10-2 to TRBJ1-1; weak D call: TRBD1 (6 bases). V gave up 5 bases and J gave up 6 bases, with 10 bases separating them. The CDR3 is 12 residues long. Germline values: CDR1 WSHSY, CDR2 SAAADI. This CDR3 is CASSTPGAEAFF. CDR3 DNA: TGCGCCAGCAGTACACCAGGGGCTGAAGCTTTCTTT.

This clone showed up just once. The V and J genes are TRBV5-1 and TRBJ2-1; D possibly corresponds to TRBD2 (6 bases). CDR1 and CDR2 from the germline V gene are SGHRS and YFSETQ. The ends were cut back, 7 bases at V and 6 bases at J, with 17 bases in the middle. There are 14 residues in the CDR3. The CDR3 loop reads CASAAGQVGNEQFF. The CDR3 DNA follows: TGCGCCAGCGCCGCGGGGCAGGTGGGCAATGAGCAGTTCTTC.

The gene calls are TRBV7-9 and TRBJ2-3; TRBD1 is a possible D gene (5 bases). There are 12 residues in the CDR3. Germline CDR1 reads SEHNR; CDR2 reads FQNEAQ (reference sequence). Trimming took off 6 bases at V and 6 bases at J, with 10 bases between the two ends. The CDR3 DNA reads TGTGCCAGCAGGATAAGGGGTGATACGCAGTATTTT. The encoded protein is CASRIRGDTQYF.

This clone was counted between two and nine times. The V and J genes are TRBV5-1 and TRBJ2-2; 9 positions agree with TRBD1. CDR1 and CDR2 (germline): SGHRS, YFSETQ. The trim removed 6 bases at V and 5 bases at J, leaving 8 bases unmatched. This CDR3 has 15 residues. This CDR3 is CASTLQGAETGELFF. The CDR3 DNA is TGCGCCAGCACCCTACAGGGGGCTGAAACCGGGGAGCTGTTTTTT.

V gene TRBV9 combines with J gene TRBJ2-3, with TRBD2 matching over 11 bases. CDR3 length: 16 amino acids. The germline CDR1 and CDR2 sequences are SGDLS and YYNGEE. Unmatched junction bases numbered 10, after V lost 3 bases and J lost 7 bases. CDR3 loop: CASSAPGLADSNTQYF. The DNA for the CDR3 is TGTGCCAGCAGCGCCCCGGGACTAGCGGACTCTAATACGCAGTATTTT. Variable domain in full (rest from reference TRBV9 and TRBJ2-3): DSGVTQTPKHLITATGQRVTLRCSPRSGDLSVYWYQQSLDQGLQFLIQYYNGEERAKGNILERFSAQQFPDLHSELNLSSLELGDSALYFCASSAPGLADSNTQYFGPGTRLTVL.

CDR3 loop: CASTPGGTEKLFF. In nucleotides, the CDR3 is TGTGCCAGCACCCCAGGGGGTACTGAAAAACTGTTTTTT. The rearrangement uses TRBV28 and TRBJ1-4; 7 bases align to TRBD1. Trimming cost V 7 bases and J 7 bases; bases outside gene matches: 6. Germline V gives CDR1 MDHEN, CDR2 SYDVKM. The CDR3 has 13 residues.

The V call is TRBV30, the J call TRBJ1-1; TRBD1 matches 7 bases. CDR1 and CDR2 from the germline V gene are GTSNPN and SVGIG (reference sequence). The CDR3 consists of 13 residues. J was trimmed by 0 bases and V by 4 bases; bases with no gene match: 2. The CDR3 DNA follows: TGTGCCTGGATAGGGGGCCTGAACACTGAAGCTTTCTTT. It is translated as CAWIGGLNTEAFF.

This clone was detected only once. V and J are TRBV25-1 and TRBJ1-2; D possibly corresponds to TRBD1 (6 bases). The CDR3 loop spans 13 amino acids. CDR1 and CDR2 (germline): MGHDK, SYGVNS. The V end lost 6 bases, the J end lost 4 bases, and 12 bases lay between the germline ends. Here the CDR3 reads CASSSGDLYGYTF. As DNA, the CDR3 is TGTGCCAGCAGCTCAGGGGACCTCTATGGCTACACCTTC.

The gene calls are TRBV20-1 and TRBJ1-4, with D maybe TRBD1 (5 bases). CDR3 length equals 15 residues. The germline V and J ends were trimmed by 3 bases and 2 bases, with 13 bases remaining between them. Germline V gene lookup returns CDR1 DFQATT and CDR2 SNEGSKA (reference sequence). The CDR3 DNA reads TGCAGTGCTAGTGAGCCAGGGTCCACTAATGAAAAACTGTTTTTT. Translating it yields CSASEPGSTNEKLFF.